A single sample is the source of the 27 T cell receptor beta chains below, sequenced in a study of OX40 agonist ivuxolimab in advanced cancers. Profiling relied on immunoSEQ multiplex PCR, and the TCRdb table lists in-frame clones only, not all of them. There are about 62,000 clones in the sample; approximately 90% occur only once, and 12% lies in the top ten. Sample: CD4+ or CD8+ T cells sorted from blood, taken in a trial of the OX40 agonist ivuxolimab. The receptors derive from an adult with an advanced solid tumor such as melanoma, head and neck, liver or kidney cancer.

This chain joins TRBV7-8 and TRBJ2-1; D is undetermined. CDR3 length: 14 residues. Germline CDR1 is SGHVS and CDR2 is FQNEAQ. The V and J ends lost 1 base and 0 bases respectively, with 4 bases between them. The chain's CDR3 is CASSLESSYNEQFF. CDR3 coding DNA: TGTGCCAGCAGCTTAGAAAGCTCCTACAATGAGCAGTTCTTC.

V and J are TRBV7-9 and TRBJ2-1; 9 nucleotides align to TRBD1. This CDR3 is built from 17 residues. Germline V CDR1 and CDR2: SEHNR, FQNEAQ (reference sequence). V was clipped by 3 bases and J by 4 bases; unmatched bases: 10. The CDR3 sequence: CASSFTTTGGLYNEQFF. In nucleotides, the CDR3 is TGTGCCAGCAGCTTCACTACGACAGGGGGACTATACAATGAGCAGTTCTTC.

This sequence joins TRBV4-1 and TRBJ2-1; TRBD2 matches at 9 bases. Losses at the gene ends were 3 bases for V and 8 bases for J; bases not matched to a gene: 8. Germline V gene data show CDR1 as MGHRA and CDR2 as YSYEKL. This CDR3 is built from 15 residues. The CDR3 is CASSHVAGVVDEQFF. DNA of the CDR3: TGCGCCAGCAGCCATGTAGCGGGAGTTGTCGATGAGCAGTTCTTC.

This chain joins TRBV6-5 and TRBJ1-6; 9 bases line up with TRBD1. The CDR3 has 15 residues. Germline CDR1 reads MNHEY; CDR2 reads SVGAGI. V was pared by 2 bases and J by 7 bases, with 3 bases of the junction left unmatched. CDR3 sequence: CASSYGTGMNSPLHF. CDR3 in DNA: TGTGCCAGCAGTTACGGGACAGGGATGAATTCACCCCTCCACTTT.

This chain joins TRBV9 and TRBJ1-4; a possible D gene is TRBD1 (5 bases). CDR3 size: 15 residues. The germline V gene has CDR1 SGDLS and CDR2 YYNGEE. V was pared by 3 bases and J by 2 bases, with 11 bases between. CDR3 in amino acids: CASSGGGSTNEKLFF. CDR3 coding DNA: TGTGCCAGCAGCGGTGGGGGTTCGACTAATGAAAAACTGTTTTTT.

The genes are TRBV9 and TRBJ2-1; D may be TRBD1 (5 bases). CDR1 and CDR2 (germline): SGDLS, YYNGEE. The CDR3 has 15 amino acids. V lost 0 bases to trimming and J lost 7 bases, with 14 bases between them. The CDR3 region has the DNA TGTGCCAGCAGCGTAGAAGGGAACAGGTTGAATGAGCAGTTCTTC. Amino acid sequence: CASSVEGNRLNEQFF.

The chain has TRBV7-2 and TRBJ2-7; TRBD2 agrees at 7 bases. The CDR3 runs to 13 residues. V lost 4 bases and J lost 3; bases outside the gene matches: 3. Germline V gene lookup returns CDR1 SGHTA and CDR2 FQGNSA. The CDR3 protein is CASSSRTSYEQYF. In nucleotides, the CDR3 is TGTGCCAGCAGCTCGAGGACTAGCTACGAGCAGTACTTC.

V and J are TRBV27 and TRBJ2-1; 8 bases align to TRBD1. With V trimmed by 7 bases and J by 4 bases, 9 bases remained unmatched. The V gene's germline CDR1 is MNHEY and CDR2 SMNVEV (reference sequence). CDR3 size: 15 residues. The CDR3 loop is CASTSGTGGYNEQFF. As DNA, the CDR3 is TGTGCCAGCACCTCAGGGACAGGAGGTTACAATGAGCAGTTCTTC.

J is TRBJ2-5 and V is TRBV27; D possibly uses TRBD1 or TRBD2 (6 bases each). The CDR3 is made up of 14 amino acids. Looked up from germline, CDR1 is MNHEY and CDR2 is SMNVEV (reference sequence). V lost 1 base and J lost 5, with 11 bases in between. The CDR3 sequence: CASSLFLGGETQYF. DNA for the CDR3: TGTGCCAGCAGTTTATTTTTAGGGGGGGAGACCCAGTACTTC.

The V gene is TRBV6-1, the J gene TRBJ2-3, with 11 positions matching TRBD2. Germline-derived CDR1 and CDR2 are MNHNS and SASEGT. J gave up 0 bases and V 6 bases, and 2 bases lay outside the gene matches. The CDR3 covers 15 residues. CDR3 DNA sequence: TGTGCCAGCAGCTGGACTAGCGGGAGCACAGATACGCAGTATTTT. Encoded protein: CASSWTSGSTDTQYF.

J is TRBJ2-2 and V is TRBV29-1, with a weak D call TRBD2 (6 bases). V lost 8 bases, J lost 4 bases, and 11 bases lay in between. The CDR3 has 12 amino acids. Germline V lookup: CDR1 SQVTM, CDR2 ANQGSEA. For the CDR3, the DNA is TGCAGCTACGTCGGGGGCACCGGGGAGCTGTTTTTT. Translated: CSYVGGTGELFF.

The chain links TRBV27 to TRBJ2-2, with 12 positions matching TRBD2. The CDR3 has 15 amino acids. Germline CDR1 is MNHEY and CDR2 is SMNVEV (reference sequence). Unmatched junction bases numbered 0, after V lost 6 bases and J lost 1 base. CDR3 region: CASRLAGGNTGELFF. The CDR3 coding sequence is TGTGCCAGCAGACTAGCGGGAGGGAACACCGGGGAGCTGTTTTTT.

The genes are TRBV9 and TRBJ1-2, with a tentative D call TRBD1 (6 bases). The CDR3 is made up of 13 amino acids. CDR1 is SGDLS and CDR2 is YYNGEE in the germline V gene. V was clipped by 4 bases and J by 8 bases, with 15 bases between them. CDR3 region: CASSPEGGLGYTF. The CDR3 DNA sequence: TGTGCCAGCAGCCCAGAGGGGGGGCTCGGCTACACCTTC. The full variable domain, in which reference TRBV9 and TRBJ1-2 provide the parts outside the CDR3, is DSGVTQTPKHLITATGQRVTLRCSPRSGDLSVYWYQQSLDQGLQFLIQYYNGEERAKGNILERFSAQQFPDLHSELNLSSLELGDSALYFCASSPEGGLGYTFGSGTRLTVV.

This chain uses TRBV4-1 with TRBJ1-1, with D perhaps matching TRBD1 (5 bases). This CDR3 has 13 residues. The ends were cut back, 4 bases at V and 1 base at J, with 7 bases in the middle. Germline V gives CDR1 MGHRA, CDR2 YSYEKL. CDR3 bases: TGCGCCAGCAGCCTGGGGGGGAACACTGAAGCTTTCTTT. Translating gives CASSLGGNTEAFF.

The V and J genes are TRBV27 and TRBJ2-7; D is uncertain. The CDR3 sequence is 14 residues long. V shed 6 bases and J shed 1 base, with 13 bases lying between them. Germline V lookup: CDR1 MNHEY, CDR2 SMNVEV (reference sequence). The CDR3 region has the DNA TGTGCCAGCAGCCAAAATCAAGCTTCCTACGAGCAGTACTTC. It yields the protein CASSQNQASYEQYF.

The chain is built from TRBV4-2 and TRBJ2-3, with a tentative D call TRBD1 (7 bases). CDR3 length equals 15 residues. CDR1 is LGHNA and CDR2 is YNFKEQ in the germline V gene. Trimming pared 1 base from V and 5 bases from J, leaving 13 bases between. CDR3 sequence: CASSQVFRGEDTQYF. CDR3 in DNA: TGTGCCAGCAGCCAAGTCTTCAGGGGGGAAGATACGCAGTATTTT.

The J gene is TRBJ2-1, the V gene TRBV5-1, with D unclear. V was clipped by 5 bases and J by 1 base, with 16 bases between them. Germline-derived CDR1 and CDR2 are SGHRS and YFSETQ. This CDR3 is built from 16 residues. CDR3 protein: CASRPSSASSYNEQFF. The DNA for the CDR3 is TGCGCCAGCAGACCCTCCAGCGCCTCATCCTACAATGAGCAGTTCTTC. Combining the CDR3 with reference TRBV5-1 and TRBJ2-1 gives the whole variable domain KAGVTQTPRYLIKTRGQQVTLSCSPISGHRSVSWYQQTPGQGLQFLFEYFSETQRNKGNFPGRFSGRQFSNSRSEMNVSTLELGDSALYLCASRPSSASSYNEQFFGPGTRLTVL.

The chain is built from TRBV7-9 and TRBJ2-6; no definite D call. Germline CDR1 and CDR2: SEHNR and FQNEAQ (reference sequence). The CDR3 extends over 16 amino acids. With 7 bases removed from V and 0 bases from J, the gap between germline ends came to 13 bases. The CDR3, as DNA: TGTGCCAGCATATTGCCGTCCAGCTCTGGGGCCAACGTCCTGACTTTC. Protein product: CASILPSSSGANVLTF.

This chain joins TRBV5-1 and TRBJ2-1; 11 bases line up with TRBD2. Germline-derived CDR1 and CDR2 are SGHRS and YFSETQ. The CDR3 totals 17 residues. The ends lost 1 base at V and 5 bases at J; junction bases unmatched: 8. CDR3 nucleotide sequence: TGCGCCAGCAGCTTGTGGGAACTAGCGGGAGTAAACAATGAGCAGTTCTTC. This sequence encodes CASSLWELAGVNNEQFF.

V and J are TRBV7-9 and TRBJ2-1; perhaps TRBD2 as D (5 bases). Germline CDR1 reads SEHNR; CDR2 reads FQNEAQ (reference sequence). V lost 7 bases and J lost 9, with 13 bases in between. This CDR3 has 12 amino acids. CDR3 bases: TGTGCCAGCACCCCCCCCAGCGGTGAGCAGTTCTTC. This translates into CASTPPSGEQFF.

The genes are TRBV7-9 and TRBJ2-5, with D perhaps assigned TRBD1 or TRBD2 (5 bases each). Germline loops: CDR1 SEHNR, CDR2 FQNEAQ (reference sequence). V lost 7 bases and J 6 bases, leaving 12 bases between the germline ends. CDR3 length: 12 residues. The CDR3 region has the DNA TGTGCCAGCATCAATGAGGGGCAGACCCAGTACTTC. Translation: CASINEGQTQYF.

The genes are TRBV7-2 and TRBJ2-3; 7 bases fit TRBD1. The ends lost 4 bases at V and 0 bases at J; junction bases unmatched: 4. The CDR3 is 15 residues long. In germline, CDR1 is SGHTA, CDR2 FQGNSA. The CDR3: CASSWWGQSTDTQYF. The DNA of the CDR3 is TGTGCCAGCAGCTGGTGGGGACAGAGCACAGATACGCAGTATTTT.

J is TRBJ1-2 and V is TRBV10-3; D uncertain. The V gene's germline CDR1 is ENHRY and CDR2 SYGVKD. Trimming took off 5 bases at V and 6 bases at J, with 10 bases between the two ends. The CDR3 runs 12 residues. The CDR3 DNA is TGTGCCATCAGTCTGGACGGGGATGGCTACACCTTC. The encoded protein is CAISLDGDGYTF.

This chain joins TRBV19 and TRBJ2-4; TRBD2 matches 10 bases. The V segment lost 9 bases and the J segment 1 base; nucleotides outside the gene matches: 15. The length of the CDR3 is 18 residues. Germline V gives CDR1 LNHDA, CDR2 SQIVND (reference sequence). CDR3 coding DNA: TGTGCCAGCGCCCCAGCGGGAGGGATGAGGGAGGCCAAAAACATTCAGTACTTC. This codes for CASAPAGGMREAKNIQYF.

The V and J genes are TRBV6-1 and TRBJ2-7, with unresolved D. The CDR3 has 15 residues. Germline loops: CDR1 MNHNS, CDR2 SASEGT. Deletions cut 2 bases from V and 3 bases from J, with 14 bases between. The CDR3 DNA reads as TGTGCCAGCAGTGAAAACGTTTTATCCGGCTACGAGCAGTACTTC. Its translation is CASSENVLSGYEQYF.

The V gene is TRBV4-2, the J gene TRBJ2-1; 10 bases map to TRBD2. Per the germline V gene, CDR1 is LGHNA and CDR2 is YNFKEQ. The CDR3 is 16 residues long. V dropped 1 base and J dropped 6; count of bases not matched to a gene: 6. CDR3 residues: CASSQARGTSVNEQFF. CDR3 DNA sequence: TGTGCCAGCAGCCAAGCTAGGGGGACTAGCGTCAATGAGCAGTTCTTC.

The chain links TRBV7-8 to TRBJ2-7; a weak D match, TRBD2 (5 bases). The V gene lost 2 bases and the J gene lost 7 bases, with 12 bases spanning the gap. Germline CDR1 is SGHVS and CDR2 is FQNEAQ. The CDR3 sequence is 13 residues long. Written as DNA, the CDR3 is TGTGCCAGCAGCTTATACGCTACGGGAGAGCAGTACTTC. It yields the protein CASSLYATGEQYF.